This note documents a single T cell receptor beta chain sequence. Antigen: not known. The CDR3 consists of 13 residues. Per germline, CDR1 SEHNR and CDR2 FQNEAQ (reference sequence). V lost 6 bases and J lost 1, with 9 bases in between. Noted time point: after neoadjuvant nivolumab, at surgical resection. The repertoire was sequenced with immunoSEQ multiplex PCR; TCRdb's copy has only in-frame clones and lacks some. The sample has 14,000 or so clones; about 75% are singletons. The sample originates from a study of neoadjuvant anti-PD-1 for oral cavity cancer. Notes on the study in general: PBMC Gini-index clonality exceeded responders' in non-responders post-nivolumab.

The starting material was PBMCs, obtained after nivolumab (anti-PD-1) treatment. This TCR derives from a person between 35 and 79 years old with oral cavity squamous cell carcinoma. This rearrangement joins TRBV7-9 to TRBJ1-2; D might be TRBD1 (6 bases). In DNA, the CDR3 is TGTGCCAGCAGACCGGACAGTAACTATGGCTACACCTTC. It yields the protein CASRPDSNYGYTF.